Listed below are T cell receptor beta chains from one sample, sequenced in a study of regulatory T cells in long-lasting Graves disease. TCRdb re-called the multiplex PCR reads with MiXCR, one entry per CDR3 protein. The data contain approximately 470,000 distinct CDR3 sequences, about 17% of them singletons. This sample was shared with a second study, whose subject was T cells in Graves' hyperthyroidism and ophthalmopathy.

Specimen: peripheral blood mononuclear cells (PBMCs), collected at new diagnosis, from a patient treated with antithyroid drugs. The receptor source for this set is a man aged 35-49 years with Graves disease. The CDR3 runs from the conserved cysteine through the conserved F or W. A D gene is named only where the DNA matches it firmly. A row's size may be missing; if present it is once, few, many or a size class.

v_call	clone_size	j_call	d_call	cdr3_nt	cdr3_aa
TRBV27	many	TRBJ2-1	TRBD2	TGTGCCAGCAGTTTAAGGCGGCTAGCGGGAGGCCTCTCCTACAATGAGCAGTTCTTC	CASSLRRLAGGLSYNEQFF
TRBV20-1	-	TRBJ1-2	-	TGCAGTGCTGGGGAGGTTGGGGGCCTCGGCTATGGCTACACCTTC	CSAGEVGGLGYGYTF
TRBV27	many	TRBJ2-1	TRBD1	TGTGCCAGCACAAGACAGGGGGGGAACAATGAGCAGTTCTTC	CASTRQGGNNEQFF
TRBV7-2	many	TRBJ2-3	TRBD2	TGTGCCAGCAGCTTGGGACTAGCGGGAGGAATAGATACGCAGTATTTT	CASSLGLAGGIDTQYF
TRBV4-1	-	TRBJ2-2	-	TGCGCCAGCAGCCAAGATTCGACTCCGAACACCGGGGAGCTGTTTTTT	CASSQDSTPNTGELFF
TRBV29-1	-	TRBJ2-7	-	TGCAGCGTTGTACGGGGCGAGAACGAGCAGTACTTC	CSVVRGENEQYF
TRBV6-1	-	TRBJ2-3	-	TGTGCCAGCAGTCGGAGGACAGATACGCAGTATTTT	CASSRRTDTQYF
TRBV7-3	few	TRBJ2-1	TRBD2	TGTGCCAGCAGCCGGACTAGCGAGTACAATGAGCAGTTCTTC	CASSRTSEYNEQFF
TRBV12-5	-	TRBJ2-1	-	TGTGCTAGTGGTCCAGCGGCTCTACGAGGCCCGGCCAATGAGCAGTTCTTC	CASGPAALRGPANEQFF
TRBV2	many	TRBJ1-1	-	TGTGCCAGCAGAGTCCGGGAGAACACTGAAGCTTTCTTT	CASRVRENTEAFF
TRBV9	-	TRBJ2-7	-	TGTGCCAGCAGCGTCGGAGTTGAGACAGGGACTGACGAGCAGTACTTC	CASSVGVETGTDEQYF
TRBV29-1	many	TRBJ2-1	TRBD2	TGCAGCGTTGCTTCCGGACTAGCGGGAGTGACCAATGAGCAGTTCTTC	CSVASGLAGVTNEQFF
TRBV28	few	TRBJ1-6	-	TGTGCCAGCAGCCACTTCGGAGGGGGATCCTATAATTCACCCCTCCACTTT	CASSHFGGGSYNSPLHF
TRBV7-3	many	TRBJ2-1	TRBD2	TGTGCCAGCAGCTTTGGACTAGCGGGAGGGCCGTACAACAATGAGCAGTTCTTC	CASSFGLAGGPYNNEQFF
TRBV10-1	few	TRBJ2-7	-	TGCGCCAGCAGTGAGTATAAGCGAGGGGAGCAGTACTTC	CASSEYKRGEQYF
TRBV30	many	TRBJ2-7	TRBD2	TGTGCCTGGGCAAGAGGTGGGACTAGCCCTAACGAGCAGTACTTC	CAWARGGTSPNEQYF
TRBV28	many	TRBJ2-7	TRBD1	TGTGCCAGCAGTGAACCCCGACAGGGTCGTTCCTACGAGCAGTACTTC	CASSEPRQGRSYEQYF
TRBV14	-	TRBJ2-2	-	TGTGCCAGCAGCCAAGACAGAAGTTCTCGGAGGGAGCTGTTTTTT	CASSQDRSSRRELFF
TRBV27	-	TRBJ2-4	-	TGTGCCAGCAGTTTAGGGGGGGCCCTAGCCAAAAACATTCAGTACTTC	CASSLGGALAKNIQYF
TRBV30	few	TRBJ1-2	-	TGTGCCTCCTTTCAACCCCACTTTACAGGGAACTATGGCTACACCTTC	CASFQPHFTGNYGYTF
TRBV7-2	many	TRBJ2-3	-	TGTGCCAGCAGCTTAGGAGGGGGTCCGGGGAGCACAGATACGCAGTATTTT	CASSLGGGPGSTDTQYF
TRBV12-3/TRBV12-4	many	TRBJ2-5	-	TGTGCCAGCAGTACCTGGGAGACCCAGTACTTC	CASSTWETQYF
TRBV2	many	TRBJ1-2	-	TGTGCCAGCAGCCCAAACACGGGCTACACCTTC	CASSPNTGYTF
TRBV28	many	TRBJ1-4	-	TGTGCCAGCAGTCCCACAGGGAGGTCTGAAAAACTGTTTTTT	CASSPTGRSEKLFF
TRBV5-1	many	TRBJ2-1	-	TGCGCCAGCAGCTTGGCGGGACCGACCTACAATGAGCAGTTCTTC	CASSLAGPTYNEQFF
TRBV13	-	TRBJ2-7	-	TGTGCCAGCAGAACCGACAGCTCCTACGAGCAGTACTTC	CASRTDSSYEQYF
TRBV19	few	TRBJ2-2	-	TGTGCCAGTACTCGGACAAGAAACACCGGGGAGCTGTTTTTT	CASTRTRNTGELFF
TRBV28	-	TRBJ1-2	-	TGTGCCAGCAGTTTAGGGGGGATACGATATGGCTACACCTTC	CASSLGGIRYGYTF
TRBV3-1	many	TRBJ1-2	-	TGTGCCAGCAGCGCGACGGGATCTGGCTATGGCTACACCTTC	CASSATGSGYGYTF
TRBV5-5	-	TRBJ2-3	-	TGTGCCAGCAGCTTTGAAGGGGGCACAGATACGCAGTATTTT	CASSFEGGTDTQYF
TRBV14	-	TRBJ2-2	-	TGTGCCAGCAGCCAAGATGAGGGAATAACCGGGGAGCTGTTTTTT	CASSQDEGITGELFF
TRBV7-9	many	TRBJ2-1	-	TGTGCCAGCAGCTTAGCCCAGGGGAGCTCCTACAATGAGCAGTTCTTC	CASSLAQGSSYNEQFF
TRBV11-2	many	TRBJ2-1	TRBD2	TGTGCCAGCAGCTTAGGAAATAGCGGGAGTGTTGAGCAGTTCTTC	CASSLGNSGSVEQFF
TRBV28	-	TRBJ2-5	-	TGTGCCAGCAGTTCCCCCGTGAGGACCCAGTACTTC	CASSSPVRTQYF
TRBV7-3	many	TRBJ2-7	TRBD2	TGTGCCAGCAGCTTCGAAGGGACTAGCGGGGCCTACGAGCAGTACTTC	CASSFEGTSGAYEQYF
TRBV12-3/TRBV12-4	few	TRBJ1-1	TRBD1	TGTGCCAGCAGTGAACCGGGACAGGGGGCGAGTACTGAAGCTTTCTTT	CASSEPGQGASTEAFF
TRBV7-8	many	TRBJ2-6	-	TGTGCCAGCAGCCCCCGGCGAGACAGGATCTCTGGGGCCAACGTCCTGACTTTC	CASSPRRDRISGANVLTF
TRBV9	-	TRBJ2-5	-	TGTGCCAGCAGCCGGGACATCTTAGAGACCCAGTACTTC	CASSRDILETQYF
TRBV20-1	-	TRBJ1-1	-	TGCAGTGCTAGAGTTGGGGGGGGGAACACTGAAGCTTTCTTT	CSARVGGGNTEAFF
TRBV6-1	-	TRBJ2-1	TRBD2	TGTGCCAGCCTAGCGGGAGGGCCGCCCCATGAGCAGTTCTTC	CASLAGGPPHEQFF
TRBV4-1	-	TRBJ2-1	TRBD1	TGCGCCAGCAGCCAAGAAGACAGGGGGCACAATGAGCAGTTCTTC	CASSQEDRGHNEQFF
TRBV6-1	-	TRBJ1-3	-	TGTGCCAGCCAGTGGGCGTCTGGAAACACCATATATTTT	CASQWASGNTIYF
TRBV4-2	-	TRBJ2-1	-	TGTGCCAGCAGCCAGGTAGCGGATTTCTACAATGAGCAGTTCTTC	CASSQVADFYNEQFF
TRBV3-1	many	TRBJ2-2	TRBD1	TGTGCCAGCAGCCAAAACAGGGGGCTTAGCGGGGAGCTGTTTTTT	CASSQNRGLSGELFF
TRBV28	many	TRBJ1-2	-	TGTGCCAGCAGTCCGGGGACTTATAACTATGGCTACACCTTC	CASSPGTYNYGYTF
TRBV20-1	many	TRBJ2-3	-	TGCAGGGCCGGCGGGGGCGGGGGCAGGATCGTAGGGGACACAGATACGCAGTATTTT	CRAGGGGGRIVGDTDTQYF